This T cell receptor (beta chain) derives from a study of OX40 agonist ivuxolimab in advanced cancers. As to this clone: Its antigen is currently unknown.

The V segment lost 2 bases and the J segment 2 bases; nucleotides outside the gene matches: 10. The CDR3 spans 17 residues. The germline V gene encodes CDR1 MDHEN and CDR2 SYDVKM. Study conclusions and caveats: More expanded clones were found, on average, in CD8+ than in CD4+ T cells.

Profiled with immunoSEQ multiplex PCR; TCRdb holds only in-frame clones, not every one. The table lists fewer than 50,000 clones, 75% to 90% of them singletons. The chain couples TRBV28 to TRBJ2-3; 7 bases match TRBD2. The origin of this receptor is an adult with an advanced solid tumor such as melanoma, head and neck, liver or kidney cancer. Sequencing used CD4+ or CD8+ T cells sorted from blood, obtained in a trial of the OX40 agonist ivuxolimab. The CDR3 coding sequence is TGTGCCAGCAGTTTACCCCGACTAGCACCCCTCACAGATACGCAGTATTTT. Translation: CASSLPRLAPLTDTQYF.